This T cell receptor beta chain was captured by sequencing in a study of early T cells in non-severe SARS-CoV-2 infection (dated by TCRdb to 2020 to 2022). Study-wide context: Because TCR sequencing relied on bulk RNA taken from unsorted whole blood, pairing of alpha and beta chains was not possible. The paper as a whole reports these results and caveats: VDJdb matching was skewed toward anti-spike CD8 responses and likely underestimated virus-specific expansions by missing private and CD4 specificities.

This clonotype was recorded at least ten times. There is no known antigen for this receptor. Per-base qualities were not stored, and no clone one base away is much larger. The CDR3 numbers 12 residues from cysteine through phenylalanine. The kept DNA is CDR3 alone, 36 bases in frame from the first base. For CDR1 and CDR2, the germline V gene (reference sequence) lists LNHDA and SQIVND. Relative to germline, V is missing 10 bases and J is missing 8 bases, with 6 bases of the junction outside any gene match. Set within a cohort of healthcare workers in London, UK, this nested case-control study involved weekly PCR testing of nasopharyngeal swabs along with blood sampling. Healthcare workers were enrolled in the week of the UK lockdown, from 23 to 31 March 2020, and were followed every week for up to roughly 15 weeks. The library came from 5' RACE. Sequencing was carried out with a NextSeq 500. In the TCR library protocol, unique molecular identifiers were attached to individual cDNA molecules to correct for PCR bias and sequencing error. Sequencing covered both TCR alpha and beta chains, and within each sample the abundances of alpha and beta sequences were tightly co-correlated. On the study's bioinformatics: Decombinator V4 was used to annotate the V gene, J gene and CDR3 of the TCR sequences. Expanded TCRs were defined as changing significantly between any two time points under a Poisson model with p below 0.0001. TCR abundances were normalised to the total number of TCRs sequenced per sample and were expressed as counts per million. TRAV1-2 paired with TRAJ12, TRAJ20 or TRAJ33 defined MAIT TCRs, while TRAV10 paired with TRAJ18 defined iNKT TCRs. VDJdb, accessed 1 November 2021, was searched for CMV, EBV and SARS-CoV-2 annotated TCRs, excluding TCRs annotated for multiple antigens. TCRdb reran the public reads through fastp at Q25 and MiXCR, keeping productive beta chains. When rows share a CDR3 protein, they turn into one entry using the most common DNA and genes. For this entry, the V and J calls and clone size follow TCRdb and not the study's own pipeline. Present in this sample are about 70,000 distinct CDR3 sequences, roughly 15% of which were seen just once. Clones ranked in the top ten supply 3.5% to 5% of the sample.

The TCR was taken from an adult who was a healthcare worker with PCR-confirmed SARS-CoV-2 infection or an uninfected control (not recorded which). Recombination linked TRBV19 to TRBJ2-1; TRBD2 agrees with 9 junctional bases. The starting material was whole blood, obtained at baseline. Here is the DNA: TGTGCCACGGGGACTAGCCTCCATGAGCAGTTCTTC. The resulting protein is CATGTSLHEQFF.